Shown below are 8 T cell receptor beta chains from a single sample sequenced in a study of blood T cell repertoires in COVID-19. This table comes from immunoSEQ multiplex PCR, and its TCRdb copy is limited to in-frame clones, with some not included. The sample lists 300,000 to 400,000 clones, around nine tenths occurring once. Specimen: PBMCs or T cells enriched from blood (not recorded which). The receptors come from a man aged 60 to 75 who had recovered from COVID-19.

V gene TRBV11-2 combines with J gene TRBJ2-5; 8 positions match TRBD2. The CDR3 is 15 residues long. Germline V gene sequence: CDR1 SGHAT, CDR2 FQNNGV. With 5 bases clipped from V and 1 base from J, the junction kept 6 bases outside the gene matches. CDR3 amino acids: CASSPAGGPQETQYF. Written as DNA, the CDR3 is TGTGCCAGCAGCCCCGCGGGGGGCCCCCAAGAGACCCAGTACTTC.

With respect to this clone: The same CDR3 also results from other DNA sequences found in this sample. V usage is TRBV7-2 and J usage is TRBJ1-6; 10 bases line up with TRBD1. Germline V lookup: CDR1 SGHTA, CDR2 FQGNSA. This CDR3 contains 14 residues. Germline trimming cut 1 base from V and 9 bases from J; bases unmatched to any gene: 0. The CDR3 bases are TGTGCCAGCAGCTTAGGGACAGGGGGTTCACCCCTCCACTTT. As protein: CASSLGTGGSPLHF.

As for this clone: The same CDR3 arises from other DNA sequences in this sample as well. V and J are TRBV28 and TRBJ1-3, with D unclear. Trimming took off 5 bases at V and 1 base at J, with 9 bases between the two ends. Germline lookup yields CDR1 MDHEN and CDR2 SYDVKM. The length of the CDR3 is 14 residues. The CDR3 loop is CASSLRGSGNTIYF. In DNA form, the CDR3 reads TGTGCCAGCAGTCTGCGGGGTTCTGGAAACACCATATATTTT.

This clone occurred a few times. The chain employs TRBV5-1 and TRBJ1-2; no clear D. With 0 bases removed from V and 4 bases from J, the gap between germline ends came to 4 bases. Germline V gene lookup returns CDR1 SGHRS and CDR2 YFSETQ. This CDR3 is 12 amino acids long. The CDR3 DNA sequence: TGCGCCAGCAGCTTGGACAGCTATGGCTACACCTTC. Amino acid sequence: CASSLDSYGYTF. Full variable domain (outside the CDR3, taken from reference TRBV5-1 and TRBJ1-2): KAGVTQTPRYLIKTRGQQVTLSCSPISGHRSVSWYQQTPGQGLQFLFEYFSETQRNKGNFPGRFSGRQFSNSRSEMNVSTLELGDSALYLCASSLDSYGYTFGSGTRLTVV.

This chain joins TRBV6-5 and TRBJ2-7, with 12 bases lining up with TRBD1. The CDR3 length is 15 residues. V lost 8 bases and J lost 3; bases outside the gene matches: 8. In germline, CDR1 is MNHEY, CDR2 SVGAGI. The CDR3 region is CASAPGTGGIYEQYF. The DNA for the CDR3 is TGTGCCAGCGCGCCCGGGACAGGGGGCATCTACGAGCAGTACTTC.

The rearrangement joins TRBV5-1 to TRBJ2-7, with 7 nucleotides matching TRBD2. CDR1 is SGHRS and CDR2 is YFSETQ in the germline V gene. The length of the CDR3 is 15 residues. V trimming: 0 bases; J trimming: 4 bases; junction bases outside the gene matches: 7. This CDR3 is CASSLVAGDWYEQYF. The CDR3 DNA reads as TGCGCCAGCAGCTTGGTGGCGGGAGATTGGTACGAGCAGTACTTC. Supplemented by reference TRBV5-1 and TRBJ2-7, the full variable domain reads KAGVTQTPRYLIKTRGQQVTLSCSPISGHRSVSWYQQTPGQGLQFLFEYFSETQRNKGNFPGRFSGRQFSNSRSEMNVSTLELGDSALYLCASSLVAGDWYEQYFGPGTRLTVT.

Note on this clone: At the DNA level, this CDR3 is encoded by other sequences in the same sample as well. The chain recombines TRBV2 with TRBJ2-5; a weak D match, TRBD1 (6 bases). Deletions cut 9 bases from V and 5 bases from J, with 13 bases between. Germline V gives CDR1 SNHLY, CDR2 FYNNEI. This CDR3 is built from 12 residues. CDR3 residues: CASTGTGETQYF. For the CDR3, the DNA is TGTGCCAGTACAGGGACGGGTGAGACCCAGTACTTC.

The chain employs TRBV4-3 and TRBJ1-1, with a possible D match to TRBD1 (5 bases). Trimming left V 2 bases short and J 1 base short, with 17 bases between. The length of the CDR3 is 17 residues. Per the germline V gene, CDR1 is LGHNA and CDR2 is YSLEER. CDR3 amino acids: CASSQSRGTVANTEAFF. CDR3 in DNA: TGCGCCAGCAGCCAATCACGGGGGACTGTCGCGAACACTGAAGCTTTCTTT.